This TCR beta chain was captured in a study of blood T cells in healthy people across ages (dated by TCRdb to the mid-2010s). Regarding the complete study: In model experiments, template switching captured roughly one uniquely barcoded TCR beta cDNA molecule for every two T cells. Donors of different ages were randomly distributed across sequencing lanes to avoid experimental bias. The study analyzed two additional independent replicas of 1 million unique cDNA reads from the same blood draw for two donors, one aged 18 to 30 and one aged 80 or older. Donors were grouped into four age groups: young (average approximately 15 years), middle-aged (roughly 38), aged (around 56) and long-lived (about 90). Age-related changes in TCR beta repertoire diversity were measured in the study by deep sequencing normalized with unique cDNA molecular identifiers.

The paper's findings and limits, for the study overall: Bulk unsorted PBMC profiling prevented conclusive comparison of naive and antigen-experienced compartments. Estimates of total diversity based on one million sequenced T cells were considered lower bounds and underestimates. As age increased, observed TCR beta diversity per million T cells dropped in a roughly linear way, and a significant reduction was already evident by age 40. Compared with the aged group, the long-lived group had more naive CD4+ T cells, fewer expanded clones and increased TCR diversity, a pattern suggesting age selection. Observed TCR beta diversity correlated strongly with the percentage of naive T cells measured by flow cytometry. The CMV infection status of donors was not known, potentially confounding age-related changes in expanded clonotypes.

A remark on this clonotype: No antigen is known for it. Qualities for individual bases were not recorded, and no much larger clone is one base off.

The library was prepared using 5' RACE. Reads for this sample came from an Illumina HiSeq 2500. A second PCR of about 6 to 11 cycles was performed with a sample-barcoded 5' primer and a J-beta primer mix. Each TCR beta cDNA molecule received a unique molecular identifier from a template-switch 5' adaptor carrying 12 random nucleotides. Each sample yielded at least 2.5 million CDR3-containing paired-end reads. The Mint cDNA synthesis kit, primed by a TRBC-specific oligonucleotide, was used to synthesize first-strand cDNA from all RNA. Following uracil-DNA glycosylase treatment, all cDNA underwent a first 18-cycle PCR with the universal primers M1SS and BC2_uni_R. Per the authors' processing: Each sample was normalized by randomly selecting 1 million high-quality reads, each carrying a distinct molecular identifier. Instead of being binned into consensus sequences, reads with shared molecular identifiers were discarded. MiTCR, with a Q25 quality threshold and the strictest error-elimination algorithm, was used for CDR3 identification, clonotype clustering and error correction. Lower-bound total TCR beta diversity was estimated with a nonparametric unseen species model using Euler transformation. Starting from the raw public reads, TCRdb applied fastp trimming at Q25, assembled clones with MiXCR and retained in-frame beta chains. Each CDR3 protein appears once, grouped with its most common genes and DNA. What appears here as the V and J calls and clone size reflects TCRdb's work, not the paper's. The sample table holds 850,000 to 1,000,000 distinct CDR3 sequences, of which 48% were seen once. The ten biggest clones cover around 15% of the sample.

The donors were roughly 40 Caucasian individuals from Russia, aged roughly 6 to 90 years, who were systemically healthy. Each donor gave 8.5 to 10 milliliters of peripheral blood, collected into EDTA-treated Vacutainer tubes. Ficoll-Paque density-gradient centrifugation was used to isolate PBMCs, with at least 6.5 million per sample. Total RNA, at least 6 micrograms per sample, was extracted from PBMCs with Trizol reagent. The percentages of naive CD45RAhigh/CD27high T cells were determined by flow cytometry on a PBMC aliquot from every donor. The CDR1 and CDR2 encoded by the germline V gene are MGHRA and YSYEKL. V gives up 1 base and J gives up 0 bases, and the segment between their germline ends measures 11 bases. Taken from cysteine to phenylalanine, the CDR3 has 16 residues. The entry retains the CDR3 DNA only, 48 bases that are in frame from base 1.

The V and J genes are TRBV4-1 and TRBJ2-3; the D gene remains uncertain. The source material was blood. The receptor was isolated from a man aged 25 to 40 in good health. The nucleotides are TGCGCCAGCAGCCAAGTGGCAGCACGTAGCACAGATACGCAGTATTTT. This sequence encodes CASSQVAARSTDTQYF.